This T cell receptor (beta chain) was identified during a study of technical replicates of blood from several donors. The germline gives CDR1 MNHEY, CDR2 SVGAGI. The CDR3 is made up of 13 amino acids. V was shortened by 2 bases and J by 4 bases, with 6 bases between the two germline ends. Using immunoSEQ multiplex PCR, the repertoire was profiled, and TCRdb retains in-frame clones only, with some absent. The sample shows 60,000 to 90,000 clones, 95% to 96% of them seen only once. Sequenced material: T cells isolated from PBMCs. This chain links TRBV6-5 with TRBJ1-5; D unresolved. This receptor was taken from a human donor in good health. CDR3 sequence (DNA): TGTGCCAGCAGTTACCGGGTGAATCAGCCCCAGCATTTT. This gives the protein CASSYRVNQPQHF.